The 29 T cell receptor beta chains reported below all come from one sample, sequenced in a study of glioma-infiltrating T cells after dendritic cell vaccination. Time point defined: after dendritic cell vaccination, including at tumor progression/relapse. The assay was immunoSEQ multiplex PCR, and TCRdb's table has in-frame clones only and misses some. Here the sample spans about 90,000 clones, around four fifths being singletons. The specimen was blood, collected after dendritic cell vaccination. These receptors came from a human donor with glioblastoma.

The chain carries TRBV2 and TRBJ2-4; D gene uncertain. Germline V CDR1 and CDR2: SNHLY, FYNNEI. The V end lost 7 bases, the J end lost 6 bases, and 16 bases lay between the germline ends. This CDR3 comprises 14 residues. Here the CDR3 DNA reads TGTGCCAGCATCCCTTGGGCAGGTGGAAACATTCAGTACTTC. Its protein is CASIPWAGGNIQYF.

In DNA, the CDR3 is TGTGCCAGCAGCGATGGGACAGTTTTGAACACTGAAGCTTTCTTT. Its protein is CASSDGTVLNTEAFF. The chain is built from TRBV9 and TRBJ1-1; 7 positions agree with TRBD1. Trimming at V came to 3 bases and at J to 0 bases, leaving 5 bases not matched to a gene. The germline gives CDR1 SGDLS, CDR2 YYNGEE. This CDR3 is built from 15 residues.

This chain uses TRBV7-8 with TRBJ1-1, with D maybe TRBD1 (6 bases). V was pared by 1 base and J by 3 bases, with 15 bases between. CDR3 length equals 16 residues. CDR1 SGHVS and CDR2 FQNEAQ come from the germline V gene. CDR3 DNA: TGTGCCAGCAGCTTAGGGGGGGGCCTCTTGGACACTGAAGCTTTCTTT. Amino acids: CASSLGGGLLDTEAFF. Based on the CDR3 plus reference TRBV7-8 and TRBJ1-1, the full variable domain is GAGVSQSPRYKVAKRGQDVALRCDPISGHVSLFWYQQALGQGPEFLTYFQNEAQLDKSGLPSDRFFAERPEGSVSTLKIQRTQQEDSAVYLCASSLGGGLLDTEAFFGQGTRLTVV.

V and J are TRBV30 and TRBJ2-3; D is unresolved. V shed 1 base and J shed 0 bases, with 5 bases lying between them. The CDR3 extends over 13 amino acids. Germline V gives CDR1 GTSNPN, CDR2 SVGIG (reference sequence). The CDR3 DNA is TGTGCCTGGAGTGGTTCAAGCACAGATACGCAGTATTTT. Its translation is CAWSGSSTDTQYF.

V usage is TRBV18 and J usage is TRBJ2-1; TRBD1 aligns across 10 bases. V shed 6 bases and J 2 bases; nucleotides not matched to a gene: 7. The CDR3 has 16 residues. The germline V gene has CDR1 KGHSH and CDR2 LQKENI. The DNA of the CDR3 is TGTGCCAGCTCCATATCCGGACAGGGGGCCTACAATGAGCAGTTCTTC. As protein: CASSISGQGAYNEQFF.

The chain employs TRBV30 and TRBJ2-1, with D unclear. Germline CDR1 is GTSNPN and CDR2 is SVGIG (reference sequence). This CDR3 has 10 amino acids. CDR3 loop: CGAGYNEQFF. As DNA, the CDR3 is TGTGGGGCCGGTTACAATGAGCAGTTCTTC. Based on the CDR3 plus reference TRBV30 and TRBJ2-1, the full variable domain is SQTIHQWPATLVQPVGSPLSLECTVEGTSNPNLYWYRQAAGRGLQLLFYSVGIGQISSEVPQNLSASRPQDRQFILSSKKLLLSDSGFYLCGAGYNEQFFGPGTRLTVL.

CDR3 loop: CASSQIQESANYGYTF. In nucleotides, the CDR3 is TGTGCCAGCAGCCAAATCCAAGAATCAGCTAACTATGGCTACACCTTC. This chain uses TRBV4-2 with TRBJ1-2; D gene ambiguous. This CDR3 has 16 amino acids. The V and J ends lost 2 bases and 0 bases respectively, with 13 bases between them. Germline lookup yields CDR1 LGHNA and CDR2 YNFKEQ.

The gene calls are TRBV29-1 and TRBJ2-1; 7 bases align to TRBD1. V shed 1 base and J 4 bases; nucleotides not matched to a gene: 1. Germline V gives CDR1 SQVTM, CDR2 ANQGSEA. This CDR3 spans 13 amino acids. CDR3 bases: TGCAGCGTTGAAGGGGGACAGTACAATGAGCAGTTCTTC. The encoded protein is CSVEGGQYNEQFF.

This clone came up many times. The V gene is TRBV29-1, the J gene TRBJ2-7, with TRBD2 identical over 8 bases. V was clipped by 4 bases and J by 0 bases; unmatched bases: 8. This CDR3 has 15 residues. Germline V CDR1 and CDR2: SQVTM, ANQGSEA. CDR3 in amino acids: CSVARGGGLSYEQYF. The DNA of the CDR3 is TGCAGCGTTGCCCGCGGCGGGGGGCTCTCCTACGAGCAGTACTTC.

The rearrangement joins TRBV25-1 to TRBJ1-4; unclear D gene. Looked up from germline, CDR1 is MGHDK and CDR2 is SYGVNS. Trimming cost V 1 base and J 8 bases, with 17 bases left between them. CDR3 length: 16 amino acids. The CDR3 DNA reads as TGTGCCAGCAGTGAATTTGGAGCGGAAGGGTGGGAAAAACTGTTTTTT. Protein sequence: CASSEFGAEGWEKLFF.

Worth noting for this clone: Germline and junction disagree at one end, which may indicate a read error. This chain connects TRBV7-7 to TRBJ2-5, with a possible D match to TRBD1 (6 bases). Germline assignment: CDR1 SSHAT and CDR2 FNYEAQ (reference sequence). The CDR3 length is 15 residues. CDR3 in amino acids: CASSQGMADGETQYF. CDR3 nucleotides: TGTGCTAGCAGCCAGGGGATGGCAGATGGAGAGACCCAGTACTTC.

The chain couples TRBV7-3 to TRBJ1-6, with 7 bases identical to TRBD1. In germline, CDR1 is SGHTA, CDR2 FQGTGA. The ends lost 5 bases at V and 10 bases at J; junction bases unmatched: 14. The CDR3 extends over 16 amino acids. Here the CDR3 DNA reads TGTGCCAGCAGCGTGTCCACCGGGGACAGTGGCTCACCCCTCCACTTT. Translation gives CASSVSTGDSGSPLHF.

This chain connects TRBV5-1 to TRBJ2-7; tentatively, D is TRBD2 (5 bases). Germline V gives CDR1 SGHRS, CDR2 YFSETQ. Trimming removed 1 base from V and 3 bases from J, with 11 bases in between. The CDR3 has 14 amino acids. The CDR3 here is CASSLTGSSYEQYF. The CDR3 DNA sequence: TGCGCCAGCAGCTTGACGGGGTCTAGCTACGAGCAGTACTTC.

V gene TRBV7-2 combines with J gene TRBJ1-5; a weak D match, TRBD1 (6 bases). Trimming left V 4 bases short and J 5 bases short, with 18 bases between. This CDR3 has 16 residues. Germline V gene data show CDR1 as SGHTA and CDR2 as FQGNSA. The CDR3 DNA reads TGTGCCAGCAGCTCCCAAGGGACATTAGGCGATCAGCCCCAGCATTTT. Its translation: CASSSQGTLGDQPQHF.

The gene calls are TRBV18 and TRBJ1-4, with D tentatively TRBD1 (5 bases). Per the germline V gene, CDR1 is KGHSH and CDR2 is LQKENI. This CDR3 spans 14 amino acids. V was trimmed by 0 bases and J by 8 bases, leaving 10 bases between them. CDR3 in DNA: TGTGCCAGCTCACCACCTGACAGACGGGAAAAACTGTTTTTT. Translating gives CASSPPDRREKLFF.

This clone has only one observation. A junction end diverges from the germline sequence, so it may reflect a read error. The rearrangement links TRBV7-7 to TRBJ1-1; TRBD1 might be the D (5 bases). Germline assignment: CDR1 SSHAT and CDR2 FNYEAQ (reference sequence). This CDR3 has 13 residues. CDR3: CASSPLGETEAFF. DNA of the CDR3: TGTGCTAGCAGTCCCTTAGGGGAAACTGAAGCTTTCTTT.

Of note for this clone: Other DNA sequences from this sample encode an identical CDR3 as well. The chain is built from TRBV6-5 and TRBJ1-2; 11 nucleotides align to TRBD1. This CDR3 contains 16 residues. The V and J ends lost 3 bases and 2 bases, in that order; junction bases with no gene match: 5. Germline CDR1 MNHEY, CDR2 SVGAGI. Here the CDR3 reads CASSYVRTGGNYGYTF. In DNA, the CDR3 is TGTGCCAGCAGTTATGTTCGGACAGGGGGCAACTATGGCTACACCTTC.

The chain joins TRBV2 to TRBJ1-6, with unresolved D. Germline V gene sequence: CDR1 SNHLY, CDR2 FYNNEI. This CDR3 comprises 13 residues. Trimming removed 6 bases from V and 0 bases from J, with 3 bases in between. CDR3 protein: CASRASYNSPLHF. Here the CDR3 DNA reads TGTGCCAGCAGGGCCTCCTATAATTCACCCCTCCACTTT.

By sample fraction, this clone is medium-sized (0.01 to 0.1%). The rearrangement links TRBV4-1 to TRBJ1-1, with D perhaps TRBD1 (6 bases). V lost 1 base to trimming and J lost 1 base, with 10 bases between them. The CDR3 runs 15 residues. Germline values: CDR1 MGHRA, CDR2 YSYEKL. CDR3: CASSQGPGANTEAFF. DNA for the CDR3: TGCGCCAGCAGCCAAGGACCAGGGGCGAACACTGAAGCTTTCTTT.

This clone was observed once. The rearrangement joins TRBV7-6 to TRBJ2-5, with 10 positions matching TRBD2. Germline assignment: CDR1 SGHVS and CDR2 FNYEAQ. CDR3 size: 18 residues. Losses at the gene ends were 5 bases for V and 5 bases for J; bases not matched to a gene: 17. Here the CDR3 DNA reads TGTGCCAGCAGCCCGAGAACGAGCGGGGGGGCCCCGTATGAGACCCAGTACTTC. This encodes CASSPRTSGGAPYETQYF.

The V gene is TRBV30, the J gene TRBJ1-1, with D possibly being TRBD1 (6 bases). The CDR3 runs 13 residues. The germline V and J ends were trimmed by 2 bases and 6 bases, with 13 bases remaining between them. CDR1 is GTSNPN and CDR2 is SVGIG in the germline V gene (reference sequence). CDR3 residues: CAWSKGGIAEAFF. In DNA, the CDR3 is TGTGCCTGGAGTAAGGGGGGGATCGCTGAAGCTTTCTTT. Using reference TRBV30 and TRBJ1-1 for the parts outside the CDR3, the full variable domain is SQTIHQWPATLVQPVGSPLSLECTVEGTSNPNLYWYRQAAGRGLQLLFYSVGIGQISSEVPQNLSASRPQDRQFILSSKKLLLSDSGFYLCAWSKGGIAEAFFGQGTRLTVV.

This clone was seen a few times. The genes are TRBV25-1 and TRBJ2-1, with TRBD2 matching over 10 bases. Germline loops: CDR1 MGHDK, CDR2 SYGVNS. The ends lost 7 bases at V and 4 bases at J; junction bases unmatched: 10. This CDR3 is 16 amino acids long. CDR3 DNA: TGTGCCAGCACCCCCACCAGACTAGCGGGTTACAATGAGCAGTTCTTC. Translating gives CASTPTRLAGYNEQFF.

V and J are TRBV5-1 and TRBJ2-1; 7 bases match TRBD2. This CDR3 contains 16 residues. Germline V gives CDR1 SGHRS, CDR2 YFSETQ. V shed 0 bases, J shed 5 bases, and the junction held 8 bases outside the gene matches. Here the CDR3 reads CASSLVGASGNNEQFF. CDR3 nucleotide sequence: TGCGCCAGCAGCTTGGTGGGAGCTAGCGGAAACAATGAGCAGTTCTTC.

The chain is built from TRBV2 and TRBJ1-1; TRBD1 is a possible D gene (6 bases). Trimming took off 6 bases at V and 0 bases at J, with 11 bases between the two ends. The length of the CDR3 is 14 residues. Germline loops: CDR1 SNHLY, CDR2 FYNNEI. Here the CDR3 reads CASRDRSMNTEAFF. CDR3 nucleotides: TGTGCCAGCAGGGACAGAAGTATGAACACTGAAGCTTTCTTT.

This clone was seen only a few times. The chain is built from TRBV6-4 and TRBJ1-3; D gene unclear. The CDR3 consists of 13 residues. The V end was cut by 3 bases, the J end by 6 bases, with 9 bases between. Germline V gives CDR1 MRHNA, CDR2 SNTAGT. This CDR3 reads CASSEIRINTIYF. CDR3 sequence (DNA): TGTGCCAGCAGTGAAATCAGAATAAACACCATATATTTT.

CDR3 region: CAWSAEPRDNSPLHF. The CDR3 DNA sequence: TGTGCCTGGAGTGCTGAACCCCGGGATAATTCACCCCTCCACTTT. J is TRBJ1-6 and V is TRBV30; D is undetermined. Trimming cost V 1 base and J 5 bases, with 12 bases left between them. From germline, CDR1 is GTSNPN and CDR2 SVGIG (reference sequence). The CDR3 covers 15 residues.

The chain uses TRBV25-1 and TRBJ1-5, with 11 bases matching TRBD1. Germline values: CDR1 MGHDK, CDR2 SYGVNS. Unmatched junction bases numbered 9, after V lost 4 bases and J lost 7 bases. This CDR3 is built from 16 residues. CDR3 coding DNA: TGTGCCAGCAGTGGCCGGGACAGGGGGGAAGGACAGCCCCAGCATTTT. Translation gives CASSGRDRGEGQPQHF.

This chain connects TRBV6-5 to TRBJ2-2, with TRBD2 matching over 7 bases. The CDR3 has 16 amino acids. The junction had 2 bases not matched to a gene; V was cut back by 1 base and J by 0 bases. Germline lookup yields CDR1 MNHEY and CDR2 SVGAGI. CDR3: CASSYYRGANTGELFF. In DNA, the CDR3 is TGTGCCAGCAGTTACTACCGGGGGGCGAACACCGGGGAGCTGTTTTTT.

The rearrangement uses TRBV4-3 and TRBJ2-4, with D maybe TRBD1 (5 bases). Trimming cost V 1 base and J 3 bases, with 10 bases left between them. From germline, CDR1 is LGHNA and CDR2 YSLEER. The CDR3 consists of 15 residues. CDR3 protein: CASSQGRVVKNIQYF. CDR3 bases: TGCGCCAGCAGCCAAGGCAGGGTGGTCAAAAACATTCAGTACTTC.